Detailed here is one T cell receptor (beta chain). No antigen is known for it. The sample originates from a study of PD-1 blockade in mismatch repair-deficient tumors. Study-wide background: All were previously treated, progressing patients with 12 mismatch repair-deficient cancer types. Findings and caveats of the study: After pembrolizumab, tumor-resident clones rose rapidly, then generally contracted before radiologic responses.

Sequencing used immunoSEQ multiplex PCR; TCRdb keeps in-frame clones, though not all of them. The sample carries over 75,000 clones, around 85% recorded once. The receptor comes from an adult with mismatch repair-deficient cancer. The specimen was peripheral blood, collected 12 weeks after starting pembrolizumab.

This CDR3 is CASKPPGQHYGYTF. The DNA for the CDR3 is TGCGCCAGCAAACCGCCGGGACAGCACTATGGCTACACCTTC. This chain connects TRBV4-1 to TRBJ1-2; 7 nucleotides line up with TRBD1. The CDR3 loop spans 14 amino acids. V dropped 7 bases and J dropped 3; count of bases not matched to a gene: 8. Per germline, CDR1 MGHRA and CDR2 YSYEKL.